This is a list of T cell receptor beta chains from one sample in a study of shared clonotypes between healthy human individuals. Assay used: immunoSEQ multiplex PCR; TCRdb lists only in-frame clones, some missing. The table lists more than 2,000,000 clones, over 85% of them singletons, with 0.11% to 0.15% in the top ten. Sequencing used naive CD4+ T cells sorted from blood. These receptors all come from a man aged 18 to 35 in good health. Each CDR3 is given with its conserved first and last residue. D genes are given only for firm matches. The size of a clone is reported for some rows only, either as once, few or many, or as a class for expanded clones.

.,TRBV20-1,TRBJ2-4,once,11,TGCAGCCCGGGTGTCAAAAACATTCAGTACTTC,CSPGVKNIQYF
.,TRBV11-1,TRBJ2-3,.,14,TGTGCCAGCAGCTCCCGACTAGTGTCAGATACGCAGTATTTT,CASSSRLVSDTQYF
TRBD1,TRBV7-9,TRBJ2-3,few,10,TGTGCCAGCTCGCAAACAAGGACAGGGTTT,CASSQTRTGF
.,TRBV14,TRBJ2-1,.,15,TGTGCCAGCAGCCAAAACACGGGGGGCAACAATGAGCAGTTCTTC,CASSQNTGGNNEQFF
TRBD1,TRBV28,TRBJ1-5,.,16,TGTGCCAGCAGTTTACGCGGCAGGGGGCCAAATCAGCCCCAGCATTTT,CASSLRGRGPNQPQHF
.,TRBV5-1,TRBJ1-1,.,14,TGCGCCAGCAGCTTGGGTGGGGTGAACACTGAAGCTTTCTTT,CASSLGGVNTEAFF
.,TRBV6-6,TRBJ2-1,.,15,TGTGCCAGCAGTTATCCGAGGGTGGCCTACAATGAGCAGTTCTTC,CASSYPRVAYNEQFF
TRBD2,TRBV5-1,TRBJ2-1,.,15,TGCGCCAGCAGCCCACTAGCGGGGGTTGGCGGTGAGCAGTTCTTC,CASSPLAGVGGEQFF
.,TRBV7-9,TRBJ2-1,.,19,TGTGCCAGCAGCTTAGGTTTGGCAGTTCTGCTCAACTCCTACAATGAGCAGTTCTTC,CASSLGLAVLLNSYNEQFF
.,TRBV18,TRBJ1-3,.,13,TGTGCCAGCTCACCTGACGGCGGAAACACCATATATTTT,CASSPDGGNTIYF
TRBD1,TRBV18,TRBJ1-2,.,14,TGTGCCAGCTCACCAACGACAGGGAACTATGGCTACACCTTC,CASSPTTGNYGYTF
TRBD2,TRBV7-2,TRBJ2-3,.,18,TGTGCCAGCAGCTCTAGGGGACTAGCGGGAGGGTATCCAGATACGCAGTATTTT,CASSSRGLAGGYPDTQYF
TRBD1,TRBV23-1,TRBJ1-3,.,15,TGCGCCAGCAGCAAGACAGGGGACACTGGAAACACCATATATTTT,CASSKTGDTGNTIYF
TRBD1,TRBV7-2,TRBJ2-4,.,15,TGTGCCAGCAGCGCGATAGGGACAGTTAATCCCATTCAGTACTTC,CASSAIGTVNPIQYF
.,TRBV10-3,TRBJ2-7,.,13,TGTGCCATCAGGGACACAGGATTTGACGAGCAGTACTTC,CAIRDTGFDEQYF
.,TRBV4-1,TRBJ1-5,few,14,TGCGCCAGCAGCCAGGGGGGAAGCAATCAGCCCCAGCATTTT,CASSQGGSNQPQHF
.,TRBV7-9,TRBJ2-3,.,14,TGTGCCAGCAGCTTGTCCGTATCTACAGATACGCAGTATTTT,CASSLSVSTDTQYF
TRBD1,TRBV9,TRBJ2-4,.,16,TGTGCCAGCAGCGTAGCCGGGACAGTTGGGATAGGCATTCAGTACTTC,CASSVAGTVGIGIQYF
TRBD1,TRBV6-5,TRBJ2-3,.,14,TGTGCCAGCAGCTGGACAGGGAACAAAGATACGCAGTATTTT,CASSWTGNKDTQYF
TRBD2,TRBV14,TRBJ2-7,.,15,TGTGCCAGCAGCCAAGGACTCGCGGGGGGCTACGAGCAGTACTTC,CASSQGLAGGYEQYF
.,TRBV4-3,TRBJ2-5,.,16,TGCGCCAGCAGCCAAGGGGGAAGTTACTCCCAAGAGACCCAGTACTTC,CASSQGGSYSQETQYF
TRBD1,TRBV10-3,TRBJ1-1,.,17,TGTGCCATCAGTGCATTTGCTACCGGGACAGGGGGCACTGAAGCTTTCTTT,CAISAFATGTGGTEAFF
.,TRBV29-1,TRBJ1-1,.,11,TGCAGCTACATCCAAGGTACTGAAGCTTTCTTT,CSYIQGTEAFF
TRBD2,TRBV6-5,TRBJ2-4,.,12,TGTGCCAGCAGCCGGACTAGCGGGATGGAATACTTC,CASSRTSGMEYF
TRBD2,TRBV5-1,TRBJ2-1,.,17,TGCGCCAGCAGCTTGGGGGGTACTAGCGGGAGGGACAATGAGCAGTTCTTC,CASSLGGTSGRDNEQFF
TRBD1,TRBV29-1,TRBJ2-3,.,14,TGCAGCGTCGCAGGGGGCTATCGCACAGATACGCAGTATTTT,CSVAGGYRTDTQYF
TRBD2,TRBV6-4,TRBJ2-7,.,18,TGTGCCAGCAGTGACTCGCCCGGACTAGCGGGAGGTGCCTACGAGCAGTACTTC,CASSDSPGLAGGAYEQYF
TRBD1,TRBV5-8,TRBJ2-7,.,16,TGTGCCAGCAGCAAACATACCGGGACAGGGGCTTACGAGCAGTACTTC,CASSKHTGTGAYEQYF
.,TRBV18,TRBJ2-5,.,14,TGTGCCACCCGCCCATTGGGACAACGAGAGACCCAGTACTTC,CATRPLGQRETQYF
.,TRBV28,TRBJ1-2,.,12,TGTGCCAGCAGTTTCACAGGGAAAGGCTACACCTTC,CASSFTGKGYTF